These 17 T cell receptor beta chains originate from one sample sequenced in a study of cytomegalovirus exposure and HLA in healthy donors. Clones were read by immunoSEQ multiplex PCR, and TCRdb kept only the in-frame ones, dropping some. Of fewer than 90,000 clones listed, roughly 84% are singletons. Input material: PBMCs. These TCRs come from a woman aged 18-29 years in good health and CMV-seropositive.

This chain uses TRBV18 with TRBJ1-6, with D uncertain. The CDR3 spans 13 residues. Germline V gives CDR1 KGHSH, CDR2 LQKENI. Deletions cut 6 bases from V and 11 bases from J, with 14 bases between. CDR3 sequence (DNA): TGTGCCAGCTCCCCTGATGGCCCTCCACCCCTCCACTTT. This encodes CASSPDGPPPLHF.

The chain uses TRBV6-5 and TRBJ1-1; D is unclear. Looked up from germline, CDR1 is MNHEY and CDR2 is SVGAGI. CDR3 size: 12 residues. The V end lost 5 bases, the J end lost 7 bases, and 11 bases lay between the germline ends. The DNA of the CDR3 is TGTGCCAGCAGTACTGCGAACCTTGAAGCTTTCTTT. Amino acid sequence: CASSTANLEAFF.

The V gene is TRBV6-4, the J gene TRBJ1-2; 9 nucleotides align to TRBD1. CDR3 length: 15 residues. V dropped 6 bases and J dropped 0; count of bases not matched to a gene: 5. The germline CDR1 and CDR2 sequences are MRHNA and SNTAGT. This CDR3 reads CASSLTGGANYGYTF. CDR3 bases: TGTGCCAGCAGCCTGACAGGGGGAGCTAACTATGGCTACACCTTC.

This chain joins TRBV4-2 and TRBJ2-1; possible D gene TRBD2, 7 bases. CDR1 and CDR2 (germline): LGHNA, YNFKEQ. Deletions cut 0 bases from V and 5 bases from J, with 17 bases between. The length of the CDR3 is 17 residues. In nucleotides, the CDR3 is TGTGCCAGCAGCCAAGATGGGGGGCTAGCGGTGCACAATGAGCAGTTCTTC. It is translated as CASSQDGGLAVHNEQFF.

This chain connects TRBV5-8 to TRBJ1-5; 7 bases are shared with TRBD1. CDR3 length equals 12 residues. The germline CDR1 and CDR2 sequences are SGHTS and YDEGEE. The V gene end was trimmed by 2 bases and the J gene end by 11 bases; junction bases not matched to a gene: 4. CDR3 residues: CASSLNRGSQHF. Written as DNA, the CDR3 is TGTGCCAGCAGCTTAAACAGGGGATCCCAGCATTTT.

The chain recombines TRBV6-5 with TRBJ2-3; D gene uncertain. CDR1 and CDR2 from the germline V gene are MNHEY and SVGAGI. This CDR3 spans 13 amino acids. V shed 0 bases and J shed 7 bases, with 8 bases lying between them. The CDR3: CASSYSVYNTQYF. CDR3 coding DNA: TGTGCCAGCAGTTACTCAGTCTATAATACGCAGTATTTT.

The chain employs TRBV6-1 and TRBJ2-1; 9 positions match TRBD2. The CDR3 is made up of 14 amino acids. Trimming at V came to 7 bases and at J to 2 bases, leaving 3 bases not matched to a gene. Germline V lookup: CDR1 MNHNS, CDR2 SASEGT. The CDR3 nucleotides read TGTGCCAGCAACCTAGCGGGGACCTACAATGAGCAGTTCTTC. Protein sequence: CASNLAGTYNEQFF.

This clone has at least ten counts. Additional DNA sequences in this sample encode the identical CDR3. The CDR3 here is CASGWAGGLTYEQYF. The CDR3 DNA reads TGTGCCAGCGGGTGGGCGGGCGGCCTAACCTACGAGCAGTACTTC. This rearrangement joins TRBV7-2 to TRBJ2-7; D is perhaps TRBD2 (5 bases). Germline V CDR1 and CDR2: SGHTA, FQGNSA. The CDR3 contains 15 residues. The V end was cut by 8 bases, the J end by 2 bases, with 19 bases between.

The V gene is TRBV28, the J gene TRBJ1-1; possibly TRBD1 for D (5 bases). The length of the CDR3 is 12 residues. V was cut by 8 bases and J by 1 base, with 8 bases left in between. Germline V CDR1 and CDR2: MDHEN, SYDVKM. Written as DNA, the CDR3 is TGTGCCAGCGTGACAGAGAACACTGAAGCTTTCTTT. Translating gives CASVTENTEAFF.

The chain combines TRBV27 with TRBJ2-3; 13 bases align to TRBD2. In germline, CDR1 is MNHEY, CDR2 SMNVEV (reference sequence). The J segment lost 6 bases and the V segment lost 6 bases, leaving 6 bases of the junction unmatched. The CDR3 is 15 amino acids. CDR3 sequence reads: CASRTLLAGGDTQYF. The CDR3 DNA follows: TGTGCCAGCAGGACGTTACTAGCGGGGGGGGATACGCAGTATTTT.

This clone was counted a few times. This chain connects TRBV4-1 to TRBJ2-1; TRBD1 aligns across 7 bases. Germline CDR1 reads MGHRA; CDR2 reads YSYEKL. This CDR3 comprises 14 residues. The V segment lost 3 bases and the J segment 5 bases; nucleotides outside the gene matches: 4. The CDR3 DNA is TGCGCCAGCAGCCAGATGGGGACAGACAATGAGCAGTTCTTC. Translating gives CASSQMGTDNEQFF.

V gene TRBV14 combines with J gene TRBJ1-2; 8 bases fit TRBD1. The germline V gene encodes CDR1 SGHDN and CDR2 FVKESK. The V segment lost 3 bases and the J segment 4 bases; nucleotides outside the gene matches: 7. The CDR3 length is 15 residues. In DNA form, the CDR3 reads TGTGCCAGCAGCCACCGCGGACAGGGTGGCTATGGCTACACCTTC. As protein: CASSHRGQGGYGYTF.

This clone was seen at least ten times. V gene TRBV28 combines with J gene TRBJ1-2; D perhaps matches TRBD1 (5 bases). The V end lost 6 bases, the J end lost 4 bases, and 9 bases lay between the germline ends. Germline CDR1 and CDR2: MDHEN and SYDVKM. The CDR3 runs to 12 residues. The CDR3 DNA sequence: TGTGCCAGCAGCTCAGGGTTCTATGGCTACACCTTC. Its translation is CASSSGFYGYTF.

CDR3 sequence reads: CASSVPGGARETQYF. CDR3 nucleotide sequence: TGTGCCAGCAGCGTACCAGGAGGAGCCAGGGAGACCCAGTACTTC. V is TRBV9 and J is TRBJ2-5, with D perhaps matching TRBD2 (5 bases). The CDR3 has 15 residues. Trimming took 1 base from V and 5 from J, leaving 15 bases between them. The V gene's germline CDR1 is SGDLS and CDR2 YYNGEE.

CDR3: CASSPGGRGSEAFF. The CDR3 DNA reads TGCGCCAGCAGCCCGGGGGGACGCGGGAGTGAAGCTTTCTTT. The chain has TRBV4-1 and TRBJ1-1, with D maybe TRBD1 (5 bases). CDR1 and CDR2 from the germline V gene are MGHRA and YSYEKL. Trimming left V 4 bases short and J 7 bases short, with 16 bases between. The CDR3 runs to 14 residues.

The chain has TRBV19 and TRBJ1-6; D is ambiguous. Deletions cut 5 bases from V and 0 bases from J, with 14 bases between. In germline, CDR1 is LNHDA, CDR2 SQIVND (reference sequence). The CDR3 consists of 17 residues. The CDR3 DNA follows: TGTGCCAGTAGTCAGGTACAGCTAAGCTCCTATAATTCACCCCTCCACTTT. Protein sequence: CASSQVQLSSYNSPLHF.

The chain uses TRBV10-2 and TRBJ2-3; TRBD2 aligns across 8 bases. Germline loops: CDR1 WSHSY, CDR2 SAAADI. With 4 bases clipped from V and 1 base from J, the junction kept 4 bases outside the gene matches. The CDR3 has 15 amino acids. The CDR3, as DNA: TGCGCCAGCAGTGTCGGAGCGGGGGGCACAGATACGCAGTATTTT. Its translation is CASSVGAGGTDTQYF.